This TCR beta chain was captured by sequencing in a study of neurological immune-mediated disorders. TCRdb re-called the 5' RACE reads through MiXCR, storing one row per CDR3 protein. Of some 20,000 distinct CDR3 sequences listed, around 15% are singletons. There are 15 residues in the CDR3. With 3 bases clipped from V and 0 bases from J, the junction kept 3 bases outside the gene matches. Germline V CDR1 and CDR2: MGHDK, SYGVNS. This clonotype occurred many times. The chain carries TRBV25-1 and TRBJ2-3; 7 bases line up with TRBD2. Sequenced sample: CD4+ T cells from blood. The sequence was collected from a woman aged 60-75 years with HTLV-1-associated myelopathy (HAM/TSP). The CDR3 DNA is TGTGCCAGCAGTGAGGGGGGGGTTAGCACAGATACGCAGTATTTT. The encoded protein is CASSEGGVSTDTQYF.